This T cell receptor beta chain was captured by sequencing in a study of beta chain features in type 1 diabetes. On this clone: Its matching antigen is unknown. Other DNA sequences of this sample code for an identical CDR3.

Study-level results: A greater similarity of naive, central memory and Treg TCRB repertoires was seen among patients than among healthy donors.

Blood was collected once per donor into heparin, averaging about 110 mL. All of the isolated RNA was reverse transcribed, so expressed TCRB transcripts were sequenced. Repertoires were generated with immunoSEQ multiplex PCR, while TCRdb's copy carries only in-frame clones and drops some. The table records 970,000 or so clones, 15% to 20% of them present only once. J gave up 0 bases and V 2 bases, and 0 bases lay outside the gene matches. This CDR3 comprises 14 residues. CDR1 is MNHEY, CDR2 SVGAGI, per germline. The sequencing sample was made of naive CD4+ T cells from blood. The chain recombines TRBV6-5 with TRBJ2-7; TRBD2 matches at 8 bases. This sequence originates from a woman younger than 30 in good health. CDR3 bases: TGTGCCAGCAGTTACGGGACTAGCTCCTACGAGCAGTACTTC. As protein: CASSYGTSSYEQYF.